This section outlines one TCR beta chain sequence together with its context. What it recognizes is unknown. Memory CD4+ T cells were sorted as CD4+CD45RO+CD25- cells. Germline V gene lookup returns CDR1 SGHRS and CDR2 YFSETQ. The ends were cut back, 0 bases at V and 5 bases at J, with 11 bases in the middle. The CDR3 loop spans 14 amino acids. Study results and caveats: Whole repertoires were not studied in the larger cohort, only one V-J beta rearrangement. Tumor memory CD4+ T cell TCR gene usage clustered with blood and lymph node memory CD4+ cells and lymph node naive CD4+ cells.

Full-length variable regions came from constant-region reverse primers plus semi-nested Nested Universal Primer A PCR. TCRdb re-derived calls from the 5' RACE reads in MiXCR, one entry per CDR3 protein. Seen here are about 5,300 distinct CDR3 sequences, over 30% observed once, and the top ten hold 50% to 60%. Material: memory CD4+ T cells sorted from blood. Subset in this sample: memory CD4+ T cells, CD4+CD45RO+CD25-. The chain recombines TRBV5-1 with TRBJ2-5; weak D call: TRBD2 (6 bases). The TCR originated in a female donor with breast cancer. In DNA form, the CDR3 reads TGCGCCAGCAGCTTGGACGGGGCGGGGGAGACCCAGTACTTC. Amino acid sequence: CASSLDGAGETQYF.